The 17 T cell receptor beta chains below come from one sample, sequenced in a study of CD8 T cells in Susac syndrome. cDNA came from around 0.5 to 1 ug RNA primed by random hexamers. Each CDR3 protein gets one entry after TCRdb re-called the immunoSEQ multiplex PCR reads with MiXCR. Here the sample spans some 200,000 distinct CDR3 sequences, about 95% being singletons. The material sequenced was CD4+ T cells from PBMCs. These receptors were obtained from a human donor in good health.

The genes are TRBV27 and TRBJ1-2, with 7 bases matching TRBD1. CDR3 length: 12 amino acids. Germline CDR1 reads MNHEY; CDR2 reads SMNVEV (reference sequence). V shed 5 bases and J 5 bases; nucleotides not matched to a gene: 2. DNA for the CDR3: TGTGCCAGCAGTACGACAGGGTATGGCTACACCTTC. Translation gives CASSTTGYGYTF.

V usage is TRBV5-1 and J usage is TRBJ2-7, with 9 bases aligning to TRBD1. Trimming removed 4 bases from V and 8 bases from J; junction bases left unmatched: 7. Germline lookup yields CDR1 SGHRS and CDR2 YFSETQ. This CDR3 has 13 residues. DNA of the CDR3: TGCGCCAGCAGCCCGGGACAGGGTTACCAGCAGTACTTC. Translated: CASSPGQGYQQYF.

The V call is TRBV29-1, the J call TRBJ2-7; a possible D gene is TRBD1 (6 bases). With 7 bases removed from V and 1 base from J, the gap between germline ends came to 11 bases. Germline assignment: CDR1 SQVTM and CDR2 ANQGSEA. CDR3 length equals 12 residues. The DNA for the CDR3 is TGCAGCGCCGAGGGGGTTTCCTACGAGCAGTACTTC. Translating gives CSAEGVSYEQYF.

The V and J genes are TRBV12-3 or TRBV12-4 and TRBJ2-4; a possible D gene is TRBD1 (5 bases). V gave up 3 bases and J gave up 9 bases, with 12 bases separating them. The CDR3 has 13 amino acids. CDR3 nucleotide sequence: TGTGCCAGCAGTTTGCAGGCAAGGGGCATTCAGTACTTC. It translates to CASSLQARGIQYF.

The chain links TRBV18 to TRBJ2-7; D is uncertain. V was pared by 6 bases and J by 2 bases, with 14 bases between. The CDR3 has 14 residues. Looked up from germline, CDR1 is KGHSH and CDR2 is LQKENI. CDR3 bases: TGTGCCAGCTCCCCATCAGTGGGCCCCTACGAGCAGTACTTC. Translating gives CASSPSVGPYEQYF.

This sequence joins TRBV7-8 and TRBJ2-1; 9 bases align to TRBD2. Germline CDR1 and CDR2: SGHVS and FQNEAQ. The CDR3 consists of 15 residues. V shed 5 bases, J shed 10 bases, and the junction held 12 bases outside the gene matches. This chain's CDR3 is CASSPSGVRGGEQFF. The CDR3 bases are TGTGCCAGCAGCCCTAGCGGGGTCCGTGGGGGGGAGCAGTTCTTC.

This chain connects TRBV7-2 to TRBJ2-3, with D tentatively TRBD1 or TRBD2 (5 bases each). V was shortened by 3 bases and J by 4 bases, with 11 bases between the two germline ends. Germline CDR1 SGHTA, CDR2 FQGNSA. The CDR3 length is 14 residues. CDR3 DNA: TGTGCCAGCAGCTTGGGGACCTACCCAGATACGCAGTATTTT. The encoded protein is CASSLGTYPDTQYF.

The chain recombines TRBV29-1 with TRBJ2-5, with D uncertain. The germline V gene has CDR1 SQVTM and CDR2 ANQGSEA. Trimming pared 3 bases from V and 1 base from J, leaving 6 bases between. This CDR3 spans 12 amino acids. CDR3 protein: CSVEITQETQYF. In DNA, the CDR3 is TGCAGCGTTGAGATAACCCAAGAGACCCAGTACTTC.

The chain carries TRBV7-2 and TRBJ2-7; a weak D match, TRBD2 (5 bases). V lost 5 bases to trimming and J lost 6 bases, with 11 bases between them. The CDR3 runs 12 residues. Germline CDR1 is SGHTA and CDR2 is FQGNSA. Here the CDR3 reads CASSDVGSEQYF. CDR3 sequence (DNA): TGTGCCAGCAGCGACGTGGGGAGCGAGCAGTACTTC. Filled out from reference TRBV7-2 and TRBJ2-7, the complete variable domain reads GAGVSQSPSNKVTEKGKDVELRCDPISGHTALYWYRQSLGQGLEFLIYFQGNSAPDKSGLPSDRFSAERTGGSVSTLTIQRTQQEDSAVYLCASSDVGSEQYFGPGTRLTVT.

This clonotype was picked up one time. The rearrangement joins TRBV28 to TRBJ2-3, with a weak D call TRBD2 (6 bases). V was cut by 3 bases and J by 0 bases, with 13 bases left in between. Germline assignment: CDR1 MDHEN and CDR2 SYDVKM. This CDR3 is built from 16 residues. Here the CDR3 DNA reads TGTGCCAGCAGTTTCCATGGAGCGGGCAGCACAGATACGCAGTATTTT. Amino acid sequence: CASSFHGAGSTDTQYF.

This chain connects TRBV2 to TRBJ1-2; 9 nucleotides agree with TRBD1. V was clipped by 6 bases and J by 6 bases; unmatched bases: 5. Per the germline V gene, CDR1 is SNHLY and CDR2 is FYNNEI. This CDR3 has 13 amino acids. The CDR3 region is CASRDDRGDGYTF. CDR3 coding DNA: TGTGCCAGCAGGGACGACAGGGGGGATGGCTACACCTTC.

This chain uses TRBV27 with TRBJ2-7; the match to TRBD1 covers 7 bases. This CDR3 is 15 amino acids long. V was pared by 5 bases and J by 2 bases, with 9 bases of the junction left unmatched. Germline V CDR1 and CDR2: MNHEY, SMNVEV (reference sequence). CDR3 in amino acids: CASSPSGTVPYEQYF. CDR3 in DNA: TGTGCCAGCAGTCCATCCGGGACAGTTCCCTACGAGCAGTACTTC.

CDR3 coding DNA: TGTGCCAGCTCACCACCGGTCCATGCCAATGAGCAGTTCTTC. Translation: CASSPPVHANEQFF. The chain carries TRBV18 and TRBJ2-1; no clear D gene. The V end lost 0 bases, the J end lost 6 bases, and 9 bases lay between the germline ends. The CDR3 length is 14 residues. CDR1 and CDR2 from the germline V gene are KGHSH and LQKENI. Full variable domain (outside the CDR3, taken from reference TRBV18 and TRBJ2-1): NAGVMQNPRHLVRRRGQEARLRCSPMKGHSHVYWYRQLPEEGLKFMVYLQKENIIDESGMPKERFSAEFPKEGPSILRIQQVVRGDSAAYFCASSPPVHANEQFFGPGTRLTVL.

DNA of the CDR3: TGTGCCACCAGTGATTGGGGCGGTTGGACCCAGTACTTC. This translates into CATSDWGGWTQYF. V usage is TRBV24-1 and J usage is TRBJ2-5, with a tentative D call TRBD1 (5 bases). V lost 2 bases to trimming and J lost 7 bases, with 10 bases between them. CDR1 and CDR2 (germline): KGHDR, SFDVKD. CDR3 length: 13 amino acids.

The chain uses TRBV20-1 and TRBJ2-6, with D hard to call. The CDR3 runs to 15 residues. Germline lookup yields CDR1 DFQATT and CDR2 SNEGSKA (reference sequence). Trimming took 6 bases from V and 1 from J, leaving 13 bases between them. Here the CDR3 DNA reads TGCAGTGCCCGCACGGTAGGATCTGGGGCCAACGTCCTGACTTTC. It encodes CSARTVGSGANVLTF.

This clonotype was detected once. CDR3 coding DNA: TGTGCCAGCAGTGAATATGGGCCATTGGGGGAGCAGTACTTC. Translation: CASSEYGPLGEQYF. V and J are TRBV25-1 and TRBJ2-7; D not resolved. CDR3 size: 14 residues. Germline lookup yields CDR1 MGHDK and CDR2 SYGVNS. The germline V and J ends were trimmed by 0 bases and 7 bases, with 13 bases remaining between them.

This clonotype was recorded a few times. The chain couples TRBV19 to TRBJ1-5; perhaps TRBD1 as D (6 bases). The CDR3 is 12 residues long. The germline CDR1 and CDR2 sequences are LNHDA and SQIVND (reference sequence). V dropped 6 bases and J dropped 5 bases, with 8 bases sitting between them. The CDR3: CASRQGDQPQHF. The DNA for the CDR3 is TGTGCCAGTAGACAGGGTGATCAGCCCCAGCATTTT.